This entry describes one T cell receptor beta chain. No antigen is known for it. Only patients with spare fresh-frozen tumor and over two years of follow-up were included. None of the glioblastoma patients had an isocitrate dehydrogenase mutation. Germline V gene data show CDR1 as GTSNPN and CDR2 as SVGIG (reference sequence). This CDR3 is built from 15 residues. V trimming: 0 bases; J trimming: 1 base; junction bases outside the gene matches: 5. Only in-frame clones appear in the TCRdb table, and some are missing; sequencing was by immunoSEQ multiplex PCR. This table holds around 90,000 clones, 79% found once. This sample is drawn from a study of glioma-infiltrating T cells after dendritic cell vaccination. Study findings and constraints: Estimated pretreatment TIL content predicted outcome after dendritic cell vaccination.

The sample in question was blood, obtained before dendritic cell vaccination. The receptor comes from a human donor with glioblastoma. The chain employs TRBV30 and TRBJ2-5; 7 bases match TRBD1. In DNA form, the CDR3 reads TGTGCCTGGAGTGTTTGGGGGACAGTCCAAGAGACCCAGTACTTC. This sequence encodes CAWSVWGTVQETQYF.